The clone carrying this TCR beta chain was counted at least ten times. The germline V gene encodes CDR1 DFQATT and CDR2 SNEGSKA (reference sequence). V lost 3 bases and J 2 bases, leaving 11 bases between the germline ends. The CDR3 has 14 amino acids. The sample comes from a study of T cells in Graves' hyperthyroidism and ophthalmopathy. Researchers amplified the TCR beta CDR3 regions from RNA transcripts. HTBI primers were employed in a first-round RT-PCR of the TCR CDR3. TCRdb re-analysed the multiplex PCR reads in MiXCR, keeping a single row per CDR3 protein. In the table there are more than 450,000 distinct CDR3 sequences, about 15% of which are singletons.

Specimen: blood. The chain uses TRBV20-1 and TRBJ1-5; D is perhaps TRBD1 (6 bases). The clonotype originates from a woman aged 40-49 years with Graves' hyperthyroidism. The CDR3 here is CSARKGEGNQPQHF. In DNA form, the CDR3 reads TGCAGTGCTAGGAAGGGGGAGGGCAATCAGCCCCAGCATTTT.